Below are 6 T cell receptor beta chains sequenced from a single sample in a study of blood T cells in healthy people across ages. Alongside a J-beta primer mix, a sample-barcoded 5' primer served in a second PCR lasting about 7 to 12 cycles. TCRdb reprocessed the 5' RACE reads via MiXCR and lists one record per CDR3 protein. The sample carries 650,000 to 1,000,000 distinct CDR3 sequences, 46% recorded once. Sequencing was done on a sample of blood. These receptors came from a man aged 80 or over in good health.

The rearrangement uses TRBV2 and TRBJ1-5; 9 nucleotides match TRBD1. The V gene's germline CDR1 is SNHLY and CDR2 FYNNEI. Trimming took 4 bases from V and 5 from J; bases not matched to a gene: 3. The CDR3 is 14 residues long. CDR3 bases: TGTGCCAGCAGTGGACAGGGGGAAGATCAGCCCCAGCATTTT. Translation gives CASSGQGEDQPQHF.

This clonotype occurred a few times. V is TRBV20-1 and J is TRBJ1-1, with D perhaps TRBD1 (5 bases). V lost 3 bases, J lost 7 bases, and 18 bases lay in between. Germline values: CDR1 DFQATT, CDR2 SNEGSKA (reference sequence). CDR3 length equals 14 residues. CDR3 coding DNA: TGCAGTGCTAGTGGGGGACTAGGGGTGGATGAAGCTTTCTTT. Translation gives CSASGGLGVDEAFF.

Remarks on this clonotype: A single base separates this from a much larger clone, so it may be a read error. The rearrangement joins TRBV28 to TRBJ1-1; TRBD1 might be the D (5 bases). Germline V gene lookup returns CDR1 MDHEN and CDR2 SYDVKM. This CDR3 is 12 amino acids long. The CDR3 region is CTSSLRGTEAFF. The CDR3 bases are TGTACCAGCAGTTTAAGGGGAACTGAAGCTTTCTTT.

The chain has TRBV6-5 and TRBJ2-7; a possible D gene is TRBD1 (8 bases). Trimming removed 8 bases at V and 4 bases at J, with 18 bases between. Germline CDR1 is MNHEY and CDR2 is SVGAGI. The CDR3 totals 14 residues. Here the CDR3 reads CASGGGQDEYEQYF. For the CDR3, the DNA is TGTGCCAGCGGGGGGGGACAGGACGAATACGAGCAGTACTTC.

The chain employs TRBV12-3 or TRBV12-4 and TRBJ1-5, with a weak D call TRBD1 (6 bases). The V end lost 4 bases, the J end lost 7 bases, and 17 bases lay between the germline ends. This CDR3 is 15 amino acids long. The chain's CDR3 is CASSYQGTIGQPQHF. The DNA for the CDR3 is TGTGCCAGCAGTTACCAGGGGACCATAGGACAGCCCCAGCATTTT.

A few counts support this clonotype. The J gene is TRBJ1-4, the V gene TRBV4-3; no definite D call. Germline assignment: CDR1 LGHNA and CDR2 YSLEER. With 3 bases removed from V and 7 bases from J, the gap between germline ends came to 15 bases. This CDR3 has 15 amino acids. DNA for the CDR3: TGCGCCAGCAGCCAGGGAGTCTTGTCCAGTGAAAAACTGTTTTTT. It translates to CASSQGVLSSEKLFF.